Presented here are 18 T cell receptor beta chains from one specimen sequenced in a study of PD-1 blockade in classical Hodgkin lymphoma (TCRdb year 2020). Receptor amplification or capture employed the immunoSEQ multiplex PCR assay. Entries here come from immuneACCESS through TCRdb and include only in-frame sequences with V and J called. Some clones fail to appear in such tables; in the studies checked, an unresolved V gene covers under half of the shortfall, and the cause of the remainder is unknown. This sample lists tens of thousands of clones; 89% were detected once. Together, the top ten hold 0.35% of the sample. The meaning of the sample's time point label: newly diagnosed, previously untreated cHL patient sample. A Miltenyi CD4+ T cell isolation kit was used for magnetic negative selection to purify CD4+ T cells from thawed PBMCs. Sequencing was carried out using CD4+ T cells from blood. The receptors stem from a human donor with classical Hodgkin lymphoma.

Worth noting for this clone: An end of the junction does not agree with germline; a read error may underlie this. The chain uses TRBV5-1 and TRBJ1-2; D uncertain. Per the germline V gene, CDR1 is SGHRS and CDR2 is YFSETQ. The CDR3 extends over 14 amino acids. For the CDR3, the DNA is TGCGCCAGCAGCTTGGGACGGGCGAACTCTGGCTACACCTTC. It is translated as CASSLGRANSGYTF.

The chain joins TRBV25-1 to TRBJ2-7; 7 nucleotides align to TRBD1. This CDR3 contains 13 residues. The junction had 4 bases not matched to a gene; V was cut back by 8 bases and J by 0 bases. Per germline, CDR1 MGHDK and CDR2 SYGVNS. As DNA, the CDR3 is TGTGCCAGCGGACGACAGGGCTCCTACGAGCAGTACTTC. This encodes CASGRQGSYEQYF.

This clone has only one observation. The V call is TRBV5-6, the J call TRBJ2-6; the D is unclear. Germline V gives CDR1 SGHDT, CDR2 YYEEEE. The CDR3 consists of 15 residues. Trimming took 1 base from V and 0 from J, leaving 5 bases between them. The CDR3 region is CASSLRSSGANVLTF. CDR3 bases: TGTGCCAGCAGCTTGAGGTCCTCTGGGGCCAACGTCCTGACTTTC.

The chain joins TRBV25-1 to TRBJ2-7; unclear D gene. Trimming shortened V by 6 bases and J by 4 bases, and 7 bases separated the two germline ends. Germline loops: CDR1 MGHDK, CDR2 SYGVNS. The CDR3 runs to 11 residues. The CDR3 loop reads CASRKEYEQYF. The CDR3 coding sequence is TGTGCCAGCAGGAAGGAATACGAGCAGTACTTC.

V gene TRBV11-2 combines with J gene TRBJ2-6; D is tentatively TRBD1 or TRBD2 (6 bases each). Germline CDR1 is SGHAT and CDR2 is FQNNGV. Trimming removed 1 base at V and 3 bases at J, with 19 bases between. CDR3 length: 19 amino acids. The CDR3 nucleotides are TGTGCCAGCAGCTTAGTACGGGGGCCCCCCGGGAGTGGGGCCAACGTCCTGACTTTC. This gives the protein CASSLVRGPPGSGANVLTF.

The chain carries TRBV18 and TRBJ2-7; D possibly corresponds to TRBD1 (6 bases). The V end lost 3 bases, the J end lost 3 bases, and 15 bases lay between the germline ends. The CDR3 has 15 residues. The germline V gene has CDR1 KGHSH and CDR2 LQKENI. The CDR3 DNA reads as TGTGCCAGCTCACCCCGACAGGAAAACAACTACGAGCAGTACTTC. Translation gives CASSPRQENNYEQYF.

This chain links TRBV19 with TRBJ2-1, with 14 bases that match TRBD2. V gave up 4 bases and J gave up 7 bases; unmatched junction bases: 12. The CDR3 length is 18 residues. From germline, CDR1 is LNHDA and CDR2 SQIVND (reference sequence). The CDR3: CASSSASTSGRAGNEQFF. The CDR3 bases are TGTGCCAGTAGTAGTGCATCGACTAGCGGGAGGGCCGGGAATGAGCAGTTCTTC.

The chain joins TRBV6-1 to TRBJ2-7, with D possibly being TRBD1 (7 bases). V lost 1 base to trimming and J lost 6 bases, with 13 bases between them. There are 14 residues in the CDR3. Germline loops: CDR1 MNHNS, CDR2 SASEGT. This CDR3 reads CASSEVRQGGEQYF. CDR3 nucleotide sequence: TGTGCCAGCAGTGAAGTGCGGCAGGGGGGCGAGCAGTACTTC.

CDR3 sequence reads: CASSPRQRDGADTQYF. The CDR3, as DNA: TGTGCCAGCTCACCCCGGCAGCGGGATGGGGCAGATACGCAGTATTTT. The chain is built from TRBV18 and TRBJ2-3; 7 positions agree with TRBD2. The V and J ends lost 3 bases and 4 bases, in that order; junction bases with no gene match: 10. The CDR3 is made up of 16 amino acids. Germline V gives CDR1 KGHSH, CDR2 LQKENI.

V and J are TRBV18 and TRBJ2-1; TRBD2 aligns across 10 bases. From germline, CDR1 is KGHSH and CDR2 LQKENI. The V and J ends lost 4 bases and 9 bases, in that order; junction bases with no gene match: 6. CDR3 length: 14 amino acids. The CDR3 DNA reads as TGTGCCAGCTCACTTACCAGCGGGAGGGGTGAGCAGTTCTTC. Protein sequence: CASSLTSGRGEQFF.

DNA of the CDR3: TGTGCCAGCAGTTCACCAAAGGACAGGGGAAAAGAGACCCAGTACTTC. Residues: CASSSPKDRGKETQYF. The rearrangement links TRBV28 to TRBJ2-5, with 9 positions matching TRBD1. Trimming took 4 bases from V and 3 from J; bases not matched to a gene: 9. The CDR3 is made up of 16 amino acids. Looked up from germline, CDR1 is MDHEN and CDR2 is SYDVKM.

This sequence joins TRBV5-6 and TRBJ1-5; 9 nucleotides match TRBD1. There are 18 residues in the CDR3. V shed 4 bases and J 0 bases; nucleotides not matched to a gene: 11. Germline loops: CDR1 SGHDT, CDR2 YYEEEE. In DNA, the CDR3 is TGTGCCAGCAGCCGGAGACTGGGACAGGGAGGTAGCAATCAGCCCCAGCATTTT. It specifies CASSRRLGQGGSNQPQHF. Looking up the rest from reference TRBV5-6 and TRBJ1-5 gives the full variable domain: DAGVTQSPTHLIKTRGQQVTLRCSPKSGHDTVSWYQQALGQGPQFIFQYYEEEERQRGNFPDRFSGHQFPNYSSELNVNALLLGDSALYLCASSRRLGQGGSNQPQHFGDGTRLSIL.

The CDR3 DNA is TGTGCCAGCAGCTTAGGGACGGCCAACACTGAAGCTTTCTTT. It encodes CASSLGTANTEAFF. The chain recombines TRBV7-8 with TRBJ1-1; the D is unclear. Germline values: CDR1 SGHVS, CDR2 FQNEAQ. The ends were cut back, 1 base at V and 2 bases at J, with 8 bases in the middle. The CDR3 length is 14 residues.

The rearrangement links TRBV7-9 to TRBJ2-2; D remains ambiguous. From germline, CDR1 is SEHNR and CDR2 FQNEAQ (reference sequence). CDR3 length: 13 amino acids. The germline V and J ends were trimmed by 5 bases and 6 bases, with 10 bases remaining between them. CDR3 in amino acids: CASSPQSSGELFF. The CDR3 DNA reads TGTGCCAGCAGCCCGCAGAGTTCCGGGGAGCTGTTTTTT.

J is TRBJ2-7 and V is TRBV6-1; D may be TRBD1 (5 bases). This CDR3 contains 12 residues. CDR1 is MNHNS, CDR2 SASEGT, per germline. V gave up 6 bases and J gave up 6 bases, with 12 bases separating them. The CDR3 DNA sequence: TGTGCCAGCAGCCCCCAGGGCTTCGAGCAGTACTTC. Translated, it gives CASSPQGFEQYF.

The chain carries TRBV2 and TRBJ2-1; D perhaps matches TRBD2 (5 bases). Looked up from germline, CDR1 is SNHLY and CDR2 is FYNNEI. This CDR3 spans 13 amino acids. Trimming removed 11 bases at V and 2 bases at J, with 13 bases between. The CDR3 loop is CASELETYNEQFF. The CDR3 nucleotides read TGTGCCTCTGAACTAGAGACCTACAATGAGCAGTTCTTC. The full variable domain, rest sourced from reference TRBV2 and TRBJ2-1, is EPEVTQTPSHQVTQMGQEVILRCVPISNHLYFYWYRQILGQKVEFLVSFYNNEISEKSEIFDDQFSVERPDGSNFTLKIRSTKLEDSAMYFCASELETYNEQFFGPGTRLTVL.

This chain joins TRBV18 and TRBJ2-2, with 7 bases fitting TRBD2. Germline V gene lookup returns CDR1 KGHSH and CDR2 LQKENI. Germline trimming cut 3 bases from V and 2 bases from J; bases unmatched to any gene: 6. The CDR3 loop spans 16 amino acids. CDR3 bases: TGTGCCAGCTCACCCGTTACTAGCGCAAACACCGGGGAGCTGTTTTTT. This translates into CASSPVTSANTGELFF. Based on the CDR3 plus reference TRBV18 and TRBJ2-2, the full variable domain is NAGVMQNPRHLVRRRGQEARLRCSPMKGHSHVYWYRQLPEEGLKFMVYLQKENIIDESGMPKERFSAEFPKEGPSILRIQQVVRGDSAAYFCASSPVTSANTGELFFGEGSRLTVL.

V and J are TRBV6-6 and TRBJ1-3; D is possibly TRBD1 (6 bases). Per the germline V gene, CDR1 is MNHNY and CDR2 is SVGAGI (reference sequence). The CDR3 spans 13 residues. V was shortened by 6 bases and J by 0 bases, with 6 bases between the two germline ends. CDR3 in DNA: TGTGCCAGCAGACAGGGCTCTGGAAACACCATATATTTT. Encoded protein: CASRQGSGNTIYF.